Below, 20 T cell receptor beta chains from the same sample are listed, as sequenced in a study of cytomegalovirus exposure and HLA in healthy donors. The PCR employed 60 Vbeta primers together with 13 Jbeta primers. Assay: immunoSEQ multiplex PCR; the TCRdb copy retains only in-frame clones and omits some. The sample consists of more than 100,000 clones, around 65% of them appearing once. Sequenced sample: PBMCs. The source of these receptors is a woman between 45 and 65 years old in good health and CMV-seronegative.

V usage is TRBV6-5 and J usage is TRBJ2-7; no definite D call. Between the trimmed V and J ends, which lost 5 bases and 7 bases, there was a span of 18 bases. This CDR3 is built from 14 residues. The germline CDR1 and CDR2 sequences are MNHEY and SVGAGI. Written as DNA, the CDR3 is TGTGCCAGCAGTCCCGTCCTTCAGGTCCCTGAGCAGTACTTC. It specifies CASSPVLQVPEQYF.

This clone was picked up a small number of times. This sequence joins TRBV15 and TRBJ2-7; D perhaps matches TRBD1 (6 bases). Germline CDR1 reads LNHNV; CDR2 reads YYDKDF (reference sequence). This CDR3 spans 16 amino acids. Trimming removed 1 base at V and 4 bases at J, with 17 bases between. CDR3 loop: CATSRAPQGKGYEQYF. CDR3 DNA: TGTGCCACCAGCAGAGCACCACAGGGAAAGGGTTACGAGCAGTACTTC.

J is TRBJ2-5 and V is TRBV7-3; the match to TRBD2 covers 10 bases. The CDR3 runs 15 residues. CDR1 and CDR2 from the germline V gene are SGHTA and FQGTGA. V shed 3 bases, J shed 5 bases, and the junction held 6 bases outside the gene matches. For the CDR3, the DNA is TGTGCCAGCAGCTTTCTTGCACTAGCGGGGGAGACCCAGTACTTC. Translation gives CASSFLALAGETQYF.

Concerning this clone: One end of the junction does not line up with germline, which may come from a read error. The V call is TRBV7-7, the J call TRBJ1-4; TRBD1 matches at 10 bases. The CDR3 contains 14 residues. Germline V CDR1 and CDR2: SSHAT, FNYEAQ (reference sequence). The DNA for the CDR3 is TGTGCTAGCAGCTTGGGGACAGGGGATGAAAAACTGTTTTTT. Translated: CASSLGTGDEKLFF.

This clone was seen only a few times. The chain is built from TRBV6-5 and TRBJ2-5; possible D gene TRBD1, 5 bases. The tail of the sequence fits TRBJ2-7 better, so the J call may be wrong. CDR1 and CDR2 from the germline V gene are MNHEY and SVGAGI. The CDR3 extends over 11 amino acids. The CDR3 sequence is CASTLRGEQYF. The DNA for the CDR3 is TGTGCCAGCACCCTAAGGGGCGAGCAGTACTTC.

This chain joins TRBV29-1 and TRBJ2-1; D unclear. The CDR3 has 13 amino acids. The germline V and J ends were trimmed by 3 bases and 4 bases, with 10 bases remaining between them. Germline CDR1 reads SQVTM; CDR2 reads ANQGSEA. The CDR3 nucleotides read TGCAGCGTTGATTGGCTAGAGTACAATGAGCAGTTCTTC. It encodes CSVDWLEYNEQFF.

J is TRBJ1-3 and V is TRBV19; a possible D gene is TRBD1 (6 bases). Germline V gene data show CDR1 as LNHDA and CDR2 as SQIVND (reference sequence). The length of the CDR3 is 15 residues. The germline V and J ends were trimmed by 3 bases and 7 bases, with 16 bases remaining between them. CDR3 loop: CASSMIGQKINTIYF. The DNA for the CDR3 is TGTGCCAGTAGTATGATAGGACAGAAGATTAACACCATATATTTT.

This chain links TRBV6-6 with TRBJ2-5; D perhaps matches TRBD1 (5 bases). The J call may be mistaken, given a closer DNA end match to TRBJ2-7. Germline V gives CDR1 MNHNY, CDR2 SVGAGI (reference sequence). The CDR3 runs 15 residues. The CDR3 here is CASSAARGPNYEQYF. The CDR3 coding sequence is TGTGCCAGCAGTGCGGCTAGGGGCCCTAATTACGAGCAGTACTTC.

The rearrangement links TRBV5-1 to TRBJ2-1; 7 bases are shared with TRBD2. The trim removed 0 bases at V and 2 bases at J, leaving 2 bases unmatched. Germline assignment: CDR1 SGHRS and CDR2 YFSETQ. The CDR3 is 15 amino acids. The CDR3 DNA reads TGCGCCAGCAGCTTGGTGCGGGGGACCTACAATGAGCAGTTCTTC. Protein sequence: CASSLVRGTYNEQFF.

In its sample, this clone was seen a few times. V usage is TRBV6-5 and J usage is TRBJ2-5; possibly TRBD2 for D (6 bases). Per the germline V gene, CDR1 is MNHEY and CDR2 is SVGAGI. The CDR3 is 14 amino acids. With 0 bases removed from V and 5 bases from J, the gap between germline ends came to 10 bases. As DNA, the CDR3 is TGTGCCAGCAGTTACTCGGGGGGAGGTGAGACCCAGTACTTC. Its protein is CASSYSGGGETQYF.

V gene TRBV6-1 combines with J gene TRBJ1-5, with D unclear. The CDR3 contains 15 residues. Germline V lookup: CDR1 MNHNS, CDR2 SASEGT. V was clipped by 6 bases and J by 10 bases, with 22 bases between them. CDR3 in DNA: TGTGCCAGCAGCCCAGTGAACGGAGGAGAGACACCCCAGCATTTT. It is translated as CASSPVNGGETPQHF.

This clone has only a few counts. The chain couples TRBV28 to TRBJ2-3; the D gene is possibly TRBD2 (5 bases). The V end lost 2 bases, the J end lost 3 bases, and 6 bases lay between the germline ends. From germline, CDR1 is MDHEN and CDR2 SYDVKM. The CDR3 is made up of 13 amino acids. For the CDR3, the DNA is TGTGCCAGCAGTTTAGGGGAGACAGATACGCAGTATTTT. Its protein product is CASSLGETDTQYF.

This clone came up a few times. The rearrangement joins TRBV7-8 to TRBJ1-1; D possibly corresponds to TRBD1 (5 bases). V lost 5 bases to trimming and J lost 0 bases, with 10 bases between them. This CDR3 has 14 amino acids. Per germline, CDR1 SGHVS and CDR2 FQNEAQ. CDR3 loop: CASSQTEMNTEAFF. Here the CDR3 DNA reads TGTGCCAGCAGCCAGACAGAGATGAACACTGAAGCTTTCTTT.

V and J are TRBV19 and TRBJ2-7; TRBD2 aligns across 9 bases. After removal of 3 bases from V and 2 bases from J, the junction contained 8 bases not matched to a gene. The germline CDR1 and CDR2 sequences are LNHDA and SQIVND (reference sequence). CDR3 length equals 16 residues. The CDR3 is CASSIRGASGAYEQYF. The CDR3 DNA follows: TGTGCCAGTAGTATCCGTGGGGCTAGCGGGGCCTACGAGCAGTACTTC.

The CDR3 nucleotides are TGCGCCAGCAGCTTGGTGGGAGACCAGTACTTC. Encoded protein: CASSLVGDQYF. This chain links TRBV5-1 with TRBJ2-5, with D possibly TRBD2 on 5 matching bases. There are 11 residues in the CDR3. V gave up 0 bases and J gave up 10 bases, with 7 bases separating them. Germline CDR1 SGHRS, CDR2 YFSETQ.

The V and J genes are TRBV25-1 and TRBJ2-3, with D uncertain. Germline CDR1 reads MGHDK; CDR2 reads SYGVNS. The CDR3 is 14 residues long. The V and J ends lost 2 bases and 0 bases respectively, with 6 bases between them. Here the CDR3 DNA reads TGTGCCAGCAGTGAAATTCATAGCACAGATACGCAGTATTTT. It codes for CASSEIHSTDTQYF.

The rearrangement uses TRBV7-2 and TRBJ2-1; TRBD2 matches 8 bases. The germline CDR1 and CDR2 sequences are SGHTA and FQGNSA. The CDR3 totals 13 residues. J was trimmed by 16 bases and V by 2 bases; bases with no gene match: 10. The chain's CDR3 is CASSLNQRESTFF. The CDR3 DNA follows: TGTGCCAGCAGCTTAAACCAGCGGGAGAGCACCTTCTTC.

The rearrangement links TRBV2 to TRBJ2-1, with 7 positions matching TRBD2. Germline CDR1 reads SNHLY; CDR2 reads FYNNEI. This CDR3 contains 18 residues. V dropped 2 bases and J dropped 3; count of bases not matched to a gene: 13. The CDR3 DNA is TGTGCCAGCAGTGAATGGGGCGGGAGTTCGTTGATCTACAATGAGCAGTTCTTC. Encoded protein: CASSEWGGSSLIYNEQFF.

The chain recombines TRBV5-1 with TRBJ2-6, with D hard to call. Germline assignment: CDR1 SGHRS and CDR2 YFSETQ. The V end lost 7 bases, the J end lost 0 bases, and 8 bases lay between the germline ends. The CDR3 totals 14 residues. CDR3 nucleotide sequence: TGCGCCAGCCGTTCCCCCTCTGGGGCCAACGTCCTGACTTTC. This encodes CASRSPSGANVLTF.

The chain has TRBV2 and TRBJ2-3, with D possibly TRBD2 on 6 matching bases. Germline V gene lookup returns CDR1 SNHLY and CDR2 FYNNEI. V lost 6 bases to trimming and J lost 1 base, with 20 bases between them. CDR3 length equals 17 residues. The DNA for the CDR3 is TGTGCCAGCAGGACCCTCGGCGCCGGGACTCGCACAGATACGCAGTATTTT. It encodes CASRTLGAGTRTDTQYF.